This T cell receptor beta chain was recovered during a study of T cell responses to AZD1222 COVID-19 vaccine (dated by TCRdb to about 2021). As for the study more broadly: A total of about 240 trial participants underwent TCR sequencing, of whom 200 to 220 received two doses of AZD1222 and about 26 received two doses of the MenACWY control vaccine. Trial participants were enrolled into age subgroups of 18-55, 56-69 and 70-plus years, which contained 148, 28 and 57 TCR-sequenced participants, respectively.

CDR1 SQVTM and CDR2 ANQGSEA are derived from the germline V gene. Unmatched junction bases come to 8, with V trimmed by 4 bases and J by 2 bases. The CDR3 runs 14 amino acids, cysteine and phenylalanine included. Only the CDR3 portion is preserved as DNA: 42 bases, with reading frame beginning at the first base. Sample time point, as interpreted from the label and publication: about 28 days (+/-7) after the second vaccine dose. Because spike-specific TCR depth and breadth did not differ between the two schedules, AZD1222 recipients who got a second dose at roughly 4 weeks were pooled with those who got a second dose at roughly 12 weeks. Samples from vaccinated people were obtained from the UK trials COV001 and COV002, which included a single-blind randomized controlled phase 2/3 trial of AZD1222 (ChAdOx1 nCoV-19) in healthy adults. For TCRbeta chain sequencing, PBMC samples from trial participants were taken at day 0 and at day 28 after the second dose.

The CDR3 regions of human TCRbeta chains were analyzed by immunosequencing. On the authors' methods: TCRs in the repertoires were compared against a reference library of SARS-CoV-2-specific TCRs that had been generated with the MIRA antigen-specificity platform. Breadth was defined as the fraction of unique TCRs that were SARS-CoV-2-associated. Depth was defined as the fraction of total T cells that were SARS-CoV-2-associated. Using the MIRA data, every spike-specific TCR was mapped to the spike region that the TCR reacted to and assigned to either a CD4 or a CD8 class. Log10-transformed breadth and depth values were compared by one-way ANOVA with Sidak's multiple comparisons tests. Not all clones reach the TCRdb copy of this immuneACCESS table, which keeps in-frame sequences only. Checked studies attribute under half of the gap to unresolved V genes and leave the rest unexplained. V, J and clone size are those of that table, while D and trimming were read from the DNA. Present in this sample are about 180,000 clones, 90% to 95% of which were seen just once. The ten largest clones take up 1.6% of the sample.

Broad study findings and their caveats: Nearly half of unique spike-specific TCRs reportedly recognized epitopes outside regions mutated in the B.1.351 and B.1.1.7 variants. Conclusions about previously exposed vaccinees are limited, since just 6 or 7 AZD1222 recipients were seropositive for SARS-CoV-2 at baseline. The vaccine-associated CD4 TCRs covered the entire spike protein, and the dominant responses fell in regions 160-218 and 743-854. Because no day 14 peak-response samples were available, the repertoires could be characterized only after the peak T cell response. A significant rise in spike-specific TCR breadth and depth was observed after two AZD1222 doses relative to day 0 and relative to MenACWY recipients. The 56-69-year group was small, and its depth increase did not reach significance, likely because of low power. Most participants were white British and females outnumbered males, and the authors suggested that clonal diversity may have been underestimated.

Details on this clone: This clone's antigen is unknown. Base qualities are missing; no much larger clone stands one base away.

This sequence originates from an adult who received the AZD1222 COVID-19 vaccine. The specimen was peripheral blood, collected 28 days after the second AZD1222 dose. The chain couples TRBV29-1 to TRBJ2-7; 7 central bases correspond to TRBD1. The DNA reads TGCAGCGTTGGGATACCGGGACAGACCTACGAGCAGTACTTC. Its translation reads: CSVGIPGQTYEQYF.